Presented here are 16 T cell receptor beta chains from one specimen sequenced in a study of CD8 T cells in Susac syndrome. Reverse transcription of about 0.45 to 1 ug RNA was performed with random hexamers. TCRdb re-called the immunoSEQ multiplex PCR reads through MiXCR, storing one row per CDR3 protein. The sample consists of tens of thousands of distinct CDR3 sequences, around 96% of them appearing once. Source material: CD8+ T cells from PBMCs. All receptors come from a human donor with Susac syndrome.

This clonotype is categorized as medium-sized. The DNA for the CDR3 is TGTGCCAGCAGCCAGATAGGGGGGAACACTGAAGCTTTCTTT. Its protein is CASSQIGGNTEAFF. The chain links TRBV9 to TRBJ1-1; D might be TRBD1 (6 bases). There are 14 residues in the CDR3. Trimming left V 4 bases short and J 1 base short, with 11 bases between. Looked up from germline, CDR1 is SGDLS and CDR2 is YYNGEE.

V usage is TRBV20-1 and J usage is TRBJ2-1; 8 bases match TRBD1. From germline, CDR1 is DFQATT and CDR2 SNEGSKA (reference sequence). With 2 bases clipped from V and 8 bases from J, the junction kept 11 bases outside the gene matches. The CDR3 contains 15 residues. The CDR3 reads CSARLDRGLSDEQFF. In nucleotides, the CDR3 is TGCAGTGCTAGATTAGACAGGGGCCTTAGCGATGAGCAGTTCTTC.

The gene calls are TRBV12-3 or TRBV12-4 and TRBJ1-1, with D unresolved. The germline V and J ends were trimmed by 3 bases and 4 bases, with 12 bases remaining between them. The CDR3 is 14 residues long. The CDR3 is CASSLVGVGTEAFF. For the CDR3, the DNA is TGTGCCAGCAGTTTGGTCGGGGTGGGCACTGAAGCTTTCTTT.

This chain uses TRBV4-3 with TRBJ2-7; no clear D gene. Deletions cut 0 bases from V and 4 bases from J, with 4 bases between. From germline, CDR1 is LGHNA and CDR2 YSLEER. CDR3 length: 12 residues. The CDR3 here is CASSQDRYEQYF. For the CDR3, the DNA is TGCGCCAGCAGCCAAGATAGGTACGAGCAGTACTTC.

This chain connects TRBV7-8 to TRBJ1-5; a possible D gene is TRBD1 (5 bases). The V gene lost 2 bases and the J gene lost 8 bases, with 19 bases spanning the gap. Germline CDR1 and CDR2: SGHVS and FQNEAQ. The CDR3 loop spans 16 amino acids. The CDR3 loop reads CASSLQSSGVGKPQHF. The CDR3 DNA sequence: TGTGCCAGCAGCTTACAGTCTTCGGGGGTGGGAAAGCCCCAGCATTTT.

The rearrangement joins TRBV7-3 to TRBJ2-7; the match to TRBD1 covers 9 bases. Looked up from germline, CDR1 is SGHTA and CDR2 is FQGTGA. V dropped 5 bases and J dropped 2; count of bases not matched to a gene: 13. The CDR3 extends over 17 amino acids. The CDR3 protein is CASSNQPPGTGTYEQYF. As DNA, the CDR3 is TGTGCCAGCAGCAACCAACCCCCCGGGACAGGGACCTACGAGCAGTACTTC.

For the CDR3, the DNA is TGTGCCAGCCGACGGGGGGCCCGGAATTCACCCCTCCACTTT. This translates into CASRRGARNSPLHF. The V and J genes are TRBV25-1 and TRBJ1-6; D possibly corresponds to TRBD1 (6 bases). Germline V gene sequence: CDR1 MGHDK, CDR2 SYGVNS. The V gene lost 8 bases and the J gene lost 7 bases, with 15 bases spanning the gap. CDR3 length: 14 amino acids. The full variable domain, rest sourced from reference TRBV25-1 and TRBJ1-6, is EADIYQTPRYLVIGTGKKITLECSQTMGHDKMYWYQQDPGMELHLIHYSYGVNSTEKGDLSSESTVSRIRTEHFPLTLESARPSHTSQYLCASRRGARNSPLHFGNGTRLTVT.

V is TRBV7-2 and J is TRBJ2-1, with 10 bases aligning to TRBD2. The CDR3 runs to 15 residues. From germline, CDR1 is SGHTA and CDR2 FQGNSA. With V trimmed by 3 bases and J by 3 bases, 2 bases remained unmatched. CDR3 amino acids: CASSFVAGGYNEQFF. CDR3 coding DNA: TGTGCCAGCAGCTTCGTAGCGGGGGGCTACAATGAGCAGTTCTTC.

This clonotype showed up just once. The chain couples TRBV29-1 to TRBJ1-3; unclear D gene. V lost 2 bases to trimming and J lost 2 bases, with 10 bases between them. CDR1 and CDR2 from the germline V gene are SQVTM and ANQGSEA. The CDR3 is 14 residues long. The CDR3 region has the DNA TGCAGCGTTGAACAGAGTGGGACTGGAAACACCATATATTTT. Translated: CSVEQSGTGNTIYF.

The rearrangement links TRBV9 to TRBJ1-5; D might be TRBD1 (6 bases). The germline V gene has CDR1 SGDLS and CDR2 YYNGEE. Between the trimmed V and J ends, which lost 4 bases and 6 bases, there was a span of 11 bases. This CDR3 has 13 amino acids. Here the CDR3 reads CASSLQGFQPQHF. The CDR3, as DNA: TGTGCCAGCAGCCTACAGGGTTTTCAGCCCCAGCATTTT.

This chain connects TRBV18 to TRBJ2-5, with D possibly being TRBD1 (6 bases). V lost 1 base to trimming and J lost 2 bases, with 11 bases between them. Germline V CDR1 and CDR2: KGHSH, LQKENI. This CDR3 has 15 amino acids. CDR3 sequence: CASSPLPQGQETQYF. CDR3 coding DNA: TGTGCCAGCTCACCACTACCCCAGGGGCAAGAGACCCAGTACTTC.

The V call is TRBV30, the J call TRBJ1-6; no firm D call. CDR3 length: 14 residues. Germline V CDR1 and CDR2: GTSNPN, SVGIG (reference sequence). The V and J ends lost 0 bases and 8 bases respectively, with 11 bases between them. CDR3 nucleotides: TGTGCCTGGAGTGTCGTGGACGGTGATTCACCCCTCCACTTT. It codes for CAWSVVDGDSPLHF.

This clonotype was recorded once. The chain combines TRBV6-2 or TRBV6-3 with TRBJ2-7; TRBD1 matches at 7 bases. The CDR3 is 13 amino acids. The V gene's germline CDR1 is MNHEY and CDR2 SVGEGT. V was clipped by 4 bases and J by 2 bases; unmatched bases: 2. The CDR3 DNA reads as TGTGCCAGCAGTTGGGACAGTCCCTACGAGCAGTACTTC. Translation: CASSWDSPYEQYF.

This rearrangement joins TRBV29-1 to TRBJ1-1; D remains ambiguous. This CDR3 has 13 amino acids. V was pared by 4 bases and J by 3 bases, with 12 bases between. The V gene's germline CDR1 is SQVTM and CDR2 ANQGSEA. The CDR3 DNA follows: TGCAGCGTTGTAGGGAATCTGGACACTGAAGCTTTCTTT. This encodes CSVVGNLDTEAFF.

The V and J genes are TRBV15 and TRBJ2-3; 9 bases fit TRBD2. V lost 0 bases and J lost 5; bases outside the gene matches: 6. Germline V CDR1 and CDR2: LNHNV, YYDKDF (reference sequence). This CDR3 spans 16 amino acids. CDR3 protein: CATSRDGLAGLDTQYF. In DNA form, the CDR3 reads TGTGCCACCAGCAGAGATGGGCTAGCGGGATTAGATACGCAGTATTTT.

CDR3: CASSRDENIQYF. The CDR3 nucleotides are TGTGCCAGCAGCCGCGACGAAAACATTCAGTACTTC. V and J are TRBV2 and TRBJ2-4, with D unresolved. Trimming removed 6 bases at V and 5 bases at J, with 8 bases between. The CDR3 runs to 12 residues. The V gene's germline CDR1 is SNHLY and CDR2 FYNNEI.